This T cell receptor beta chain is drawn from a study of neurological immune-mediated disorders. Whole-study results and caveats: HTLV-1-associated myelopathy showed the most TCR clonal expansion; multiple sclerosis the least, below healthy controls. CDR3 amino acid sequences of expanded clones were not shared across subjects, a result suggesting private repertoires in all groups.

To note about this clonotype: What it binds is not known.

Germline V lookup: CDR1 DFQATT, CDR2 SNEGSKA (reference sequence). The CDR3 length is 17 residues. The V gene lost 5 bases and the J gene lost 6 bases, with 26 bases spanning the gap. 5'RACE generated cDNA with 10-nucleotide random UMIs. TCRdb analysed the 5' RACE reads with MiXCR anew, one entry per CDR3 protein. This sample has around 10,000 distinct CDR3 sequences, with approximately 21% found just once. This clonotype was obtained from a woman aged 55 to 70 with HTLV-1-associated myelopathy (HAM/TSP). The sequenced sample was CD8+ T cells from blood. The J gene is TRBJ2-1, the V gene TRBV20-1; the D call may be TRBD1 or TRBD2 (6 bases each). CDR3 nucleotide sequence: TGCAGTGCTGGTGGGATCACAGGGCTGGGGGGTACCAATGAGCAGTTCTTC. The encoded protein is CSAGGITGLGGTNEQFF.